This TCR beta chain was documented in a study of CD8 T cells in Susac syndrome. Sequencing of TCR beta covered CD8+ and CD4+ T cells obtained from blood. TEMRA cells were FACS-enriched and CD8+ and CD4+ T cells negatively isolated. The CDR3 runs 13 residues. V lost 7 bases to trimming and J lost 5 bases, with 16 bases between them. Germline values: CDR1 SGHRS, CDR2 YFSETQ. RNA amounts of roughly 0.45 to 1 ug underwent reverse transcription with random hexamers. The CDR3 of TCR beta was amplified by immunoSEQ multiplex PCR across 54 Vbeta and 13 Jbeta. TCRdb independently ran MiXCR on the immunoSEQ multiplex PCR reads; one entry per CDR3 protein. The repertoire consists of roughly 330,000 distinct CDR3 sequences, with just over 90% occurring once and the leading ten covering roughly 0.059%.

The rearrangement joins TRBV5-1 to TRBJ2-7; D is possibly TRBD1 (6 bases). The TCR sequence derives from a human donor with multiple sclerosis. The source material was CD4+ T cells from PBMCs. CDR3 nucleotides: TGCGCCAGCCGGCCGCAGGGGATCCACGAGCAGTACTTC. Encoded protein: CASRPQGIHEQYF.